This paragraph reports one TCR beta chain. The data were obtained in a study of T cell changes during pregnancy in multiple sclerosis. Profiling relied on immunoSEQ multiplex PCR, and the TCRdb table lists in-frame clones only, not all of them. The table includes 50,000 to 60,000 clones, approximately 89% detected once. V was clipped by 5 bases and J by 11 bases; unmatched bases: 7. Germline assignment: CDR1 SGHTA and CDR2 FQGNSA. The CDR3 length is 12 residues. The sequencing used peripheral blood, collected after pregnancy. V and J are TRBV7-2 and TRBJ1-2; 8 positions match TRBD1. This clonotype was obtained from a female donor in good health, enrolled as a control in a pregnancy study. CDR3 nucleotide sequence: TGTGCCAGCAGCCTACAGGGGGATATATACACCTTC. Amino acids: CASSLQGDIYTF.